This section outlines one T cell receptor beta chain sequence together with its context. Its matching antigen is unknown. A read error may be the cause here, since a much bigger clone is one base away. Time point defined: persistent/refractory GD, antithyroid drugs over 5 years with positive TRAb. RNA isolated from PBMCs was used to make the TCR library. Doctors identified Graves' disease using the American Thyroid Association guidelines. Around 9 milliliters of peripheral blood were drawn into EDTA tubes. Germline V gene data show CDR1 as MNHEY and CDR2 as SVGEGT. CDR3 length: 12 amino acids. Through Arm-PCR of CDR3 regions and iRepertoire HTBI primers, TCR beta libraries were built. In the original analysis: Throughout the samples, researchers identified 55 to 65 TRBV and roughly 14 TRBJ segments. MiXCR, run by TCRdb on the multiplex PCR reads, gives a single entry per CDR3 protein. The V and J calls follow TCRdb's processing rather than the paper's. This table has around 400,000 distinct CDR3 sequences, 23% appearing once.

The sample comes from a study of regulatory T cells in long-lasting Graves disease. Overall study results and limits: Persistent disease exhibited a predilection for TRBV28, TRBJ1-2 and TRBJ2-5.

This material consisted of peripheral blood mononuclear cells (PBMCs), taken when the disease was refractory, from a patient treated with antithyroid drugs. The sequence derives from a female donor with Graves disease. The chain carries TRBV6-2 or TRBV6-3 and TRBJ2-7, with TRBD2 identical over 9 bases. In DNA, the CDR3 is TGTGCCAGCAGGCGGGAGGGCTACGAGCGGTACTTC. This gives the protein CASRREGYERYF.